The 9 T cell receptor beta chains below were found in one sample sequenced in a study of tissue T cells after allogeneic stem cell transplantation. The time point is: mouse harvest day 7 after allogeneic transplant. The graft held 10^6 splenic CD5+ T cells and 10^7 T-cell-depleted bone marrow cells. Sequencing was performed with immunoSEQ multiplex PCR; in TCRdb, only in-frame clones are kept and a portion is missing. The data contain roughly 7,200 clones, about 53% of them singletons. The sample consisted of gut tissue. The receptors derive from a female BALB/c mouse given C57BL/6 T cells with graft-versus-host disease after an allogeneic hematopoietic cell transplant.

Details on this clone: The listed genes are named as in mouse. This chain's CDR3 is CASRDWGGETLYF. The DNA read from the CDR3 is TGTGCCAGCAGGGACTGGGGGGGGGAAACGCTGTAT. This chain links TRBV13-3 with TRBJ2-3; TRBD2 agrees at 12 bases. The sequenced fragment ends 1 residue before the CDR3 boundary, so the rest is inferred from the germline J gene. The germline gives CDR1 NNHDY, CDR2 SYVADS. The trim removed 5 bases at V and 6 bases at J, leaving 1 base unmatched. This CDR3 has 13 amino acids.

For this clone: The germline and genes are mouse ones. The read ends 1 residue shy of where the CDR3 ends; the end is completed using the germline J gene. The sample contains more than one DNA sequence encoding this CDR3. This chain uses TRBV26 with TRBJ1-4; perhaps TRBD1 as D (5 bases). With 2 bases removed from V and 1 base from J, the gap between germline ends came to 5 bases. The germline gives CDR1 KGHPV, CDR2 FQNQEV (reference sequence). This CDR3 has 14 residues. The covered CDR3 bases are TGTGCCAGCAGTCTGAGGGGTTCCAACGAAAGATTATTT. Encoded protein: CASSLRGSNERLF. The entire CDR3 is CASSLRGSNERLFF.

Details on this clone: Mouse names are used for the genes. The read stops 1 residue short of the end of the CDR3; the missing end is completed from the germline J gene. The rearrangement uses TRBV21 and TRBJ2-5; 7 positions agree with TRBD2. TRBV21 is an ORF, with its function uncertain. The CDR3 runs to 15 residues. V shed 0 bases, J shed 2 bases, and the junction held 2 bases outside the gene matches. The DNA read from the CDR3 is TGTGCTAGCAGTCAATCGGGGGGGGGCCAAGACACCCAGTAC. This gives the protein CASSQSGGGQDTQY. The CDR3 in full is CASSQSGGGQDTQYF.

About this clone itself: The gene symbols are mouse symbols. The CDR3 extends 1 residue past the end of the read, so its final part is completed from the germline J gene. The V gene is TRBV15, the J gene TRBJ2-7, with D perhaps matching TRBD2 (6 bases). The V gene lost 5 bases and the J gene lost 0 bases, with 11 bases spanning the gap. CDR3 length: 14 residues. CDR1 is SGHND, CDR2 FRSKSL, per germline. The CDR3 DNA, read in part, is TGTGCCAGCAGTCCCCTGGGGAGCTCCTATGAACAGTAC. As protein: CASSPLGSSYEQY. The whole CDR3 protein is CASSPLGSSYEQYF.

Of note for this clone: Each gene name is a mouse one. The read is 1 residue too short to cover the CDR3 end, so that end is filled in from the germline J gene. The chain couples TRBV19 to TRBJ1-1; possible D gene TRBD1, 6 bases. The length of the CDR3 is 15 residues. Germline assignment: CDR1 FNHDT and CDR2 SITEND (reference sequence). Trimming pared 1 base from V and 0 bases from J, leaving 10 bases between. CDR3 DNA, as far as it was read: TGTGCCAGCAGTATACCCGGGACACCAAACACAGAAGTCTTC. Protein sequence: CASSIPGTPNTEVF. The whole CDR3 protein reads CASSIPGTPNTEVFF.

With regard to this clone: Gene names and germline match the mouse. The sequenced fragment ends 1 residue before the CDR3 boundary, so the rest is inferred from the germline J gene. The genes are TRBV26 and TRBJ2-4, with TRBD1 as a possible D gene (6 bases). This CDR3 is 15 amino acids long. Per germline, CDR1 KGHPV and CDR2 FQNQEV (reference sequence). Trimming removed 4 bases at V and 0 bases at J, with 11 bases between. Here the CDR3 reads CASSPGQTSQNTLYF. Incomplete CDR3 DNA: TGTGCCAGCAGTCCGGGACAAACTAGTCAAAACACCTTGTAC.

By share, this clone ranks as large. Gene names and germline refer to mouse. The read terminates 1 residue before the CDR3 end, so the remaining end is supplied by the germline J gene. This rearrangement joins TRBV13-3 to TRBJ1-6, with D perhaps matching TRBD1 (6 bases). TRBJ1-6 has ORF status, its function being uncertain. This CDR3 spans 14 amino acids. Germline V gives CDR1 NNHDY, CDR2 SYVADS. V was trimmed by 2 bases and J by 4 bases, leaving 7 bases between them. The CDR3 protein is CASSEGQYNSPLYF. CDR3 DNA, as far as it was read: TGTGCCAGCAGTGAGGGACAATATAATTCGCCCCTCTAC.

The table lists this clone with a few counts. Gene names are mouse gene names. The read gets to within 1 residue of the CDR3 end, and the germline J gene fills in the rest. The chain uses TRBV31 and TRBJ2-7, with D possibly matching TRBD2 (5 bases). CDR3 length: 12 residues. Germline CDR1 and CDR2: GKSSPN and SITVG. V lost 1 base to trimming and J lost 5 bases, with 9 bases between them. CDR3 bases read: TGTGCCTGGAGTCGGACTAGGGATGAACAGTAC. Protein sequence: CAWSRTRDEQY. The full CDR3 protein is CAWSRTRDEQYF.

A remark on this clone: Mouse gene names apply. The read gets to within 1 residue of the CDR3 end, and the germline J gene fills in the rest. The chain uses TRBV26 and TRBJ1-1; 7 bases are a match to TRBD1. The CDR3 length is 15 residues. Trimming removed 0 bases from V and 1 base from J; junction bases left unmatched: 2. Germline V gene data show CDR1 as KGHPV and CDR2 as FQNQEV (reference sequence). The sequenced CDR3 bases are TGTGCCAGCAGTCTGTCGCCAGGGGGAAACACAGAAGTCTTC. Translating it yields CASSLSPGGNTEVF. The CDR3 in full is CASSLSPGGNTEVFF.